The T cell receptor (beta chain) described here comes from a study of cytomegalovirus exposure and HLA in healthy donors. Germline lookup yields CDR1 LGHNT and CDR2 FRNRAP. V was trimmed by 4 bases and J by 0 bases, leaving 7 bases between them. The CDR3 spans 13 residues. Details on this clone: Its specificity is unknown.

General study points: Later on, a genetic analysis was performed. It linked a missense variant in DCLRE1C with V- and J-gene trimming of TCR beta. Accurate prediction of most subjects' HLA-A and HLA-B alleles from TCR beta sequences was reported.

The PCR had 60 Vbeta and 13 Jbeta primers. Profiled with immunoSEQ multiplex PCR; TCRdb holds only in-frame clones, not every one. Seen here are 170,000 or so clones, approximately 80% observed once, and the top ten hold about 4.9%. This TCR was recovered from a young man in good health and CMV-seronegative. Input material: PBMCs. The chain couples TRBV12-5 to TRBJ2-7, with a weak D call TRBD1 (5 bases). The CDR3 nucleotides are TGTGCTAGTGGTTGGGGCAGCTCCTACGAGCAGTACTTC. Translation: CASGWGSSYEQYF.